The 3 T cell receptor beta chains presented below share a single source sample, sequenced in a study of blood T cell repertoires in COVID-19. Data came from immunoSEQ multiplex PCR; TCRdb stores just in-frame clones and leaves some out. The sample has 140,000 or so clones; less than 85% are singletons. The sequenced sample was PBMCs or T cells enriched from blood (not recorded which). These receptors were taken from a woman aged 18-35 years who had been exposed to COVID-19.

This chain links TRBV5-6 with TRBJ1-3; D is unclear. Germline assignment: CDR1 SGHDT and CDR2 YYEEEE. This CDR3 contains 16 residues. Trimming pared 1 base from V and 0 bases from J, leaving 11 bases between. The CDR3 loop is CASSLSQAFSGNTIYF. CDR3 in DNA: TGTGCCAGCAGCTTGTCGCAGGCATTCTCTGGAAACACCATATATTTT.

This chain joins TRBV4-1 and TRBJ2-1, with 7 positions matching TRBD2. Germline V gene data show CDR1 as MGHRA and CDR2 as YSYEKL. This CDR3 has 17 amino acids. The trim removed 0 bases at V and 1 base at J, leaving 6 bases unmatched. The CDR3 DNA reads TGCGCCAGCAGCCAAGACCCGGGAGGATTATCCTACAATGAGCAGTTCTTC. Protein: CASSQDPGGLSYNEQFF.

The chain recombines TRBV19 with TRBJ2-1; 8 bases fit TRBD1. Germline values: CDR1 LNHDA, CDR2 SQIVND (reference sequence). The CDR3 runs to 16 residues. Losses at the gene ends were 7 bases for V and 5 bases for J; bases not matched to a gene: 13. The CDR3, as DNA: TGTGCCAGTACCCCCGTAGGACAGGGCCCGAACAATGAGCAGTTCTTC. Protein sequence: CASTPVGQGPNNEQFF.